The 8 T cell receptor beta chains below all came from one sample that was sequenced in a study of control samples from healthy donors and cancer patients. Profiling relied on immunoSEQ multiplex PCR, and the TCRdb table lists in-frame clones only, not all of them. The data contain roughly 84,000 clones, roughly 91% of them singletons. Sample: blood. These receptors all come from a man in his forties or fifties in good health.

CDR3 in DNA: TGTGCCAGCAGTTACTCTCAGGGGGCCGGGGAGCTGTTTTTT. This translates into CASSYSQGAGELFF. This rearrangement joins TRBV6-5 to TRBJ2-2; 7 bases fit TRBD1. Germline-derived CDR1 and CDR2 are MNHEY and SVGAGI. CDR3 length equals 14 residues. V trimming: 0 bases; J trimming: 6 bases; junction bases outside the gene matches: 1.

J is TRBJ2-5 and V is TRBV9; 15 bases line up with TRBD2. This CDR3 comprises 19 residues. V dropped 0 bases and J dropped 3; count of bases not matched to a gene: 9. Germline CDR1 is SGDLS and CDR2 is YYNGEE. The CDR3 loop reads CASSVGAGLAGGKKETQYF. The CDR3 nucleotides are TGTGCCAGCAGCGTAGGGGCGGGACTAGCGGGGGGCAAAAAAGAGACCCAGTACTTC.

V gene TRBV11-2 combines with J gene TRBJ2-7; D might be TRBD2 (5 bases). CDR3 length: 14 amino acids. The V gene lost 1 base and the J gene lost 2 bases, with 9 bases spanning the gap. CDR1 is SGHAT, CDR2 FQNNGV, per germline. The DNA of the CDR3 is TGTGCCAGCAGCTTAGGGACTGCCGCCTACGAGCAGTACTTC. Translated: CASSLGTAAYEQYF.

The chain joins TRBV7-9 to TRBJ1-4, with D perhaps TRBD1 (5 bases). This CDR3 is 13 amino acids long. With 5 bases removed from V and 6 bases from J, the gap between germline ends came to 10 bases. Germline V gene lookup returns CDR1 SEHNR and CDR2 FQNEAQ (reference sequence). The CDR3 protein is CASSEWGDEKLFF. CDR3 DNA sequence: TGTGCCAGCAGCGAGTGGGGGGATGAAAAACTGTTTTTT. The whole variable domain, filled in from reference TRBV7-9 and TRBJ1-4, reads DTGVSQNPRHKITKRGQNVTFRCDPISEHNRLYWYRQTLGQGPEFLTYFQNEAQLEKSRLLSDRFSAERPKGSFSTLEIQRTEQGDSAMYLCASSEWGDEKLFFGSGTQLSVL.

The CDR3 nucleotides read TGTGCCAGCAGATCGGACGGGGACACTGAAGCTTTCTTT. Translation gives CASRSDGDTEAFF. The genes are TRBV2 and TRBJ1-1; no definite D call. From germline, CDR1 is SNHLY and CDR2 FYNNEI. Deletions cut 6 bases from V and 3 bases from J, with 11 bases between. This CDR3 spans 13 amino acids. The full variable domain, its missing parts supplied by reference TRBV2 and TRBJ1-1, is EPEVTQTPSHQVTQMGQEVILRCVPISNHLYFYWYRQILGQKVEFLVSFYNNEISEKSEIFDDQFSVERPDGSNFTLKIRSTKLEDSAMYFCASRSDGDTEAFFGQGTRLTVV.

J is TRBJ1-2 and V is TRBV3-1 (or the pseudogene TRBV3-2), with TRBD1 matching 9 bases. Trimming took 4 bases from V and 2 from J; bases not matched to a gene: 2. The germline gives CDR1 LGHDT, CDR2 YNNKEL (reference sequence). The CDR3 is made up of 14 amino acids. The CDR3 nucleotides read TGTGCCAGCAGCCGTGGGACAGGGAACTATGGCTACACCTTC. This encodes CASSRGTGNYGYTF.

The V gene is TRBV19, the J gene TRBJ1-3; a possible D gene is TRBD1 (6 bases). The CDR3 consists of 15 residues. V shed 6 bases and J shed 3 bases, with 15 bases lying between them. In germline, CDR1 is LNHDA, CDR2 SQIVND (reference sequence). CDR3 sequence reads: CASRTQGLIGNTIYF. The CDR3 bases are TGTGCCAGTAGAACGCAGGGGTTGATTGGAAACACCATATATTTT.

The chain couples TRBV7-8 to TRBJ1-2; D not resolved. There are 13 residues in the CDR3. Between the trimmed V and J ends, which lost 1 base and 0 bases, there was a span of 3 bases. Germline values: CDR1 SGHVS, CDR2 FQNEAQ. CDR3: CASSLDTNYGYTF. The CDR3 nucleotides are TGTGCCAGCAGCTTAGATACTAACTATGGCTACACCTTC.